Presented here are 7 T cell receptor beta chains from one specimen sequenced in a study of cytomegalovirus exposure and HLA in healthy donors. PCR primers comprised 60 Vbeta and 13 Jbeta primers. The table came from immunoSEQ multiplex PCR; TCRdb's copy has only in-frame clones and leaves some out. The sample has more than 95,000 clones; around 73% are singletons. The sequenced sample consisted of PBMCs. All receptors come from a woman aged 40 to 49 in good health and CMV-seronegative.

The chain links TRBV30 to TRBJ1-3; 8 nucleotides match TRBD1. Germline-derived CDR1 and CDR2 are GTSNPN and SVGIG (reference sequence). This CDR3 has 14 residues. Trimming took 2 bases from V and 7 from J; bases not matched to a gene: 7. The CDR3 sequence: CAWSLKRQGNTIYF. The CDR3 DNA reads TGTGCCTGGAGTCTAAAAAGACAGGGGAACACCATATATTTT.

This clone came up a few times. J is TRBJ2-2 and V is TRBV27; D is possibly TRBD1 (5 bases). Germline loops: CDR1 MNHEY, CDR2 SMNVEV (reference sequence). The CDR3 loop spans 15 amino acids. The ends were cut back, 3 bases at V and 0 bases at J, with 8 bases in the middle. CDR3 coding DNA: TGTGCCAGCAGTTTCGACAGCGCGAACACCGGGGAGCTGTTTTTT. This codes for CASSFDSANTGELFF.

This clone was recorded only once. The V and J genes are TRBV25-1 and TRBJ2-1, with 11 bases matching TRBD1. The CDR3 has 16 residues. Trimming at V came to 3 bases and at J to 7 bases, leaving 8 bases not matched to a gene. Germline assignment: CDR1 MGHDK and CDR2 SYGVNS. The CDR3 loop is CASSDPGTGGLNEQFF. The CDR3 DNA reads TGTGCCAGCAGTGATCCCGGGACAGGGGGGTTAAATGAGCAGTTCTTC.

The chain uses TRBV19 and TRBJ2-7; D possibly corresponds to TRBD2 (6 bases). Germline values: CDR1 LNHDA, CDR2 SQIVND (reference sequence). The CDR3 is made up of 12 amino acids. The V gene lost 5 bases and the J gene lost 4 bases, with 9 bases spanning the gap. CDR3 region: CASSPRGYEQYF. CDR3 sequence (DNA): TGTGCCAGTAGTCCTCGGGGGTACGAGCAGTACTTC.

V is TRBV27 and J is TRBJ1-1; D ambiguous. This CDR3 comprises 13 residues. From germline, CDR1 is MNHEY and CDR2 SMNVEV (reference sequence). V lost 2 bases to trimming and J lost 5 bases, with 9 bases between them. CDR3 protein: CASSLPGWTEAFF. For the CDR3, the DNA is TGTGCCAGCAGTTTACCGGGATGGACTGAAGCTTTCTTT.

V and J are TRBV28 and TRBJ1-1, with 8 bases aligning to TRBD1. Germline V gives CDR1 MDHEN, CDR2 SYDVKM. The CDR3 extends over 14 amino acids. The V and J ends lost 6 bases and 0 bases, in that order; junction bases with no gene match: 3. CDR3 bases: TGTGCCAGCAGCACGGGACAGGTGAACACTGAAGCTTTCTTT. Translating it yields CASSTGQVNTEAFF.

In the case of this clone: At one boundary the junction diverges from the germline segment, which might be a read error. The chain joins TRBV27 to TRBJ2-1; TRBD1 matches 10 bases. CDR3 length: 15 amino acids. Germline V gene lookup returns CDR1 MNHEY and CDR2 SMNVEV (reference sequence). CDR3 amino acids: CASSRTGGGYNEQLF. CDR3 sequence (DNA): TGTGCCAGCAGTCGGACAGGGGGGGGGTACAATGAGCAGCTCTTC.